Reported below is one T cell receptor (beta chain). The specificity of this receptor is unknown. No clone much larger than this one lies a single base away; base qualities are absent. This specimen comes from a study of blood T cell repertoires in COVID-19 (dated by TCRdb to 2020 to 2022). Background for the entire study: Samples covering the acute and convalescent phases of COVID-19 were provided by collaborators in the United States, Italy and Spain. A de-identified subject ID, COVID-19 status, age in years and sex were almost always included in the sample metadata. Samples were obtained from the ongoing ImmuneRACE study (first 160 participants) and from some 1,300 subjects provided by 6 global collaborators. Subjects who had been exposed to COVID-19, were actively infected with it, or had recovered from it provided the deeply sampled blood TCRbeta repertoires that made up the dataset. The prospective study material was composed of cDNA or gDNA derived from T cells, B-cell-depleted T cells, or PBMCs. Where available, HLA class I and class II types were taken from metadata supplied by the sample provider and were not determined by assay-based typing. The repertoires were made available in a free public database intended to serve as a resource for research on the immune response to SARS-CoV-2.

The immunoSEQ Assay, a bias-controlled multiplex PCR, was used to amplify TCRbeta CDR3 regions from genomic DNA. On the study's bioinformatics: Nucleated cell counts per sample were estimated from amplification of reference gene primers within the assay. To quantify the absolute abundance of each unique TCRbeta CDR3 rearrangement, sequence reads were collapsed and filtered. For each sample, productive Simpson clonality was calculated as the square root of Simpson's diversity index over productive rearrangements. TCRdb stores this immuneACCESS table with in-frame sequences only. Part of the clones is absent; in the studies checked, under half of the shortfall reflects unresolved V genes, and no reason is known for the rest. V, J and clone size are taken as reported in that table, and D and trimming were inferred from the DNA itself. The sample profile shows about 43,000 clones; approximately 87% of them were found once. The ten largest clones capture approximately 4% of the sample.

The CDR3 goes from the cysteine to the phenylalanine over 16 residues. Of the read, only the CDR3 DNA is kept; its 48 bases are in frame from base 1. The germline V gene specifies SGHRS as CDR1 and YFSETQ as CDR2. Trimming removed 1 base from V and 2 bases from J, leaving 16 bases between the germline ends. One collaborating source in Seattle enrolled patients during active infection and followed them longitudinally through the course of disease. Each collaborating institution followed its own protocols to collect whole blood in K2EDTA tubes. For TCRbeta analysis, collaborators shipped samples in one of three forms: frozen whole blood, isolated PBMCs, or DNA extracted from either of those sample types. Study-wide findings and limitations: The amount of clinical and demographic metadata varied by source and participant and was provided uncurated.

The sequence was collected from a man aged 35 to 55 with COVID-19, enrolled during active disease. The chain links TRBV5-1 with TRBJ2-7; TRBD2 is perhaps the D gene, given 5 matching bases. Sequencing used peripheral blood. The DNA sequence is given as TGCGCCAGCAGCTTGACTGGCGGACCCGGGACCTACGAGCAGTACTTC. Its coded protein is CASSLTGGPGTYEQYF.